The rows below give T cell receptor beta chains drawn from one sample of a study of T cells in localized non-small cell lung cancer. Sequencing used immunoSEQ multiplex PCR; TCRdb keeps in-frame clones, though not all of them. This sample has 12,000 to 15,000 clones, with about 86% found just once. The sequences come from peripheral blood, collected before any cancer treatment. Source of these receptors: a female donor aged 60 or older with stage I squamous cell lung carcinoma. CDR3s include the opening cysteine and the closing phenylalanine or tryptophan. A D gene is named only where the DNA matches it firmly. Part of the rows lack a size; the others show once, few, many or a class for expanded clones.

V,D,size,J,DNA,CDR3
TRBV18,TRBD1,.,TRBJ1-1,TGTGCCAGCTCCTCAAAAGGGGGGACAGCTTACACTGAAGCTTTCTTT,CASSSKGGTAYTEAFF
TRBV11-2,.,.,TRBJ2-5,TGTGCCAGCAGCTTAGCTCATTCCCCTGGAGAGACCCAGTACTTC,CASSLAHSPGETQYF
TRBV9,.,.,TRBJ2-7,TGTGCCAGCAGCACCCTCGACGGGTCCTACGAGCAGTACTTC,CASSTLDGSYEQYF
TRBV18,.,.,TRBJ1-5,TGTGCCAGCTCACCAGGTTCTGGTCCGAGTTATCAGCCCCAGCATTTT,CASSPGSGPSYQPQHF
TRBV11-3,.,.,TRBJ1-1,TGTGCCAGCAGCTGGTCTGGATTGAACACTGAAGCTTTCTTT,CASSWSGLNTEAFF
TRBV9,.,.,TRBJ2-1,TGTGCCAGCAGCGGATACGTCGGGACTCCAAGTGAGCAGTTCTTC,CASSGYVGTPSEQFF
TRBV18,TRBD1,.,TRBJ1-2,TGTGCCAGCTCACTAGGACAGGTCGTTTTGGGCTATGGCTACACCTTC,CASSLGQVVLGYGYTF
TRBV27,TRBD1,.,TRBJ1-1,TGTGCCAGCATCCCATGGACAGGGGGCACTGAAGCTTTCTTT,CASIPWTGGTEAFF
TRBV11-1,.,.,TRBJ2-7,TGTGCCAGCAGCACGCAGGGGAATACCGCCTCCTACGAGCAGTACTTC,CASSTQGNTASYEQYF
TRBV14,TRBD1,.,TRBJ1-3,TGTGCCAGCAGCCGTATCAGACAGGGAGACACCATATATTTT,CASSRIRQGDTIYF
TRBV7-8,.,.,TRBJ2-1,TGTGCCAGCAGCTTACGGACGGGCCTCCATGAGCAGTTCTTC,CASSLRTGLHEQFF
TRBV4-3,.,.,TRBJ2-7,TGCGCCAGCAGCCAAGCGTCGCACAGCTCCTACGAGCAGTACTTC,CASSQASHSSYEQYF
TRBV2,TRBD2,once,TRBJ2-3,TGTGCCACCCAGCGGGGGGGCCGCACAGATACGCAGTATTTT,CATQRGGRTDTQYF
TRBV10-1,.,.,TRBJ1-2,TGCGCCAGCAGTGAAAAGGCCAGCTATGGCTACACCTTC,CASSEKASYGYTF
TRBV11-2,.,once,TRBJ2-3,TGTGCCAGCAGCTCCCTAGGGGCCAGGGAAACAGATACGCAGTATTTT,CASSSLGARETDTQYF
TRBV6-1,TRBD2,.,TRBJ2-7,TGTGCCAGCCAAGGACTAGCGGGGGGGTACGAGCAGTACTTC,CASQGLAGGYEQYF
TRBV19,TRBD2,.,TRBJ2-5,TGTGCCAGTAGTATTAGCGGGGGGGCCGCCGAGACCCAGTACTTC,CASSISGGAAETQYF
TRBV7-2,.,.,TRBJ2-4,TGTGCCAGCAGCTTAGGATGGGGAAAAAACATTCAGTACTTC,CASSLGWGKNIQYF